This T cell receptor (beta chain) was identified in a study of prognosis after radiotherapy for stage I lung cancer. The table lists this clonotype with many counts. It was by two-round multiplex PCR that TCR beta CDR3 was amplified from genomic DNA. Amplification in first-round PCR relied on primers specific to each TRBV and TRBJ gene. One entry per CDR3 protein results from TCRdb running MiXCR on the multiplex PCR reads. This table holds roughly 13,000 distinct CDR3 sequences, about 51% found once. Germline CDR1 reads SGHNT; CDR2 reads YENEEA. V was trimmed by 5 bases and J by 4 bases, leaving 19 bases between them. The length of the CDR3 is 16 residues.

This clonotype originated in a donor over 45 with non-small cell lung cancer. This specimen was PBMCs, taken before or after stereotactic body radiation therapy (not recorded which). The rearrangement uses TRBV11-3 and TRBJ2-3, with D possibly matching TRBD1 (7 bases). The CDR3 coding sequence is TGTGCCAGCAGCGTAAGCTTCGGCGGGACAGCAGATACGCAGTATTTT. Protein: CASSVSFGGTADTQYF.